This entry describes one T cell receptor (beta chain). The data were produced by immunoSEQ multiplex PCR, yet TCRdb's version contains in-frame clones alone and is incomplete. Here the sample spans 130,000 or so clones, roughly four fifths being singletons. The data were taken from a study of blood T cell repertoires in COVID-19. Germline V gene data show CDR1 as SGHRS and CDR2 as YFSETQ. The CDR3 loop spans 14 amino acids. V shed 7 bases and J shed 10 bases, with 18 bases lying between them. This sequence originates from a human donor in a cohort sampled during active COVID-19. The V and J genes are TRBV5-1 and TRBJ1-6, with D possibly being TRBD1 (5 bases). The sequencing sample was made of peripheral blood. The DNA of the CDR3 is TGCGCCAGCTTAGGGGTCTCCTCGTGGTCACCCCTCCACTTT. This encodes CASLGVSSWSPLHF.